Given below is one T cell receptor beta chain in context. This clonotype has more than one count but fewer than ten. Its specific antigen is unknown. No much larger clone is present one base from it, and per-base qualities are unavailable. Ficoll-Paque density gradient centrifugation was the method used to isolate PBMCs. These data belong to a study of T-cell memory formation after mild COVID-19 (dated by TCRdb to about 2021). In terms of the full investigation: TCR sequence clusters from the two donors were found to be largely donor specific. T-cell clones expanding and contracting after mild COVID-19 in two donors were tracked by longitudinal TCRalpha and TCRbeta repertoire sequencing. Two young, previously healthy adult volunteers, one female and one male, were included in the cohort. General study outcomes and caveats: Some responding clones were found in pre-infection memory, which suggests that pre-existing cross-reactive memory T cells took part in the SARS-CoV-2 response. Balanced CD4/CD8 phenotypes were observed for clones contracting from day 15 to 85, whereas a bias towards CD4+ was observed for a second wave of clones expanding from day 15 to 37. SARS-CoV-2 specificity was not confirmed for the second-wave clones peaking on day 37. Only a couple of mild cases were covered in the study, and larger cohorts including severe cases with pre-infection samples were considered necessary. Contracting CD4+ clones turned up mainly in the CM and EM memory subsets, whereas EMRA was where CD8+ clones were enriched.

The junction carries 3 bases between V and J, which are trimmed by 4 bases and 3 bases respectively. The CDR3 holds 12 amino acids from the cysteine to the phenylalanine. This entry keeps only the CDR3 DNA: 36 bases, framed from base 1. The germline V gene supplies CDR1 KGHDR and CDR2 SFDVKD. Instrument on record: Illumina NovaSeq 6000. cDNA libraries for TCRalpha and TCRbeta were prepared by 5'RACE using constant-segment primers, with sample barcodes and unique molecular identifiers added. RNA was extracted from every sample with Trizol reagent. Libraries were amplified in two PCR steps, with a second sample barcode and Illumina TruSeq adapters added in the second step. Sequencing of libraries was performed on an Illumina NovaSeq with 2 x 150 bp paired-end reads. The study's processing was this. Reads were demultiplexed and collapsed into UMI-guided consensus sequences with migec v1.2.7. Using mixcr v2.1.11, the UMI consensuses were aligned to TRA and TRB V and J templates and assembled into clonotypes. Expanded or contracted clonotypes were those called significant by both edgeR and NoisET, with noise models trained on biological replicates. edgeR calls used a false discovery rate-adjusted p below 0.01 and a log2 fold-change threshold of 1. As an exploratory analysis of dynamics, max-normalized trajectories of the 1000 most abundant clonotypes were examined with PCA combined with hierarchical clustering. Separately sequenced CD4+ and CD8+ repertoires were used to assign a CD4 or CD8 phenotype to each responding clone. In-frame beta chains were kept once TCRdb had trimmed the public reads at Q25 with fastp and called clones with MiXCR. Identical CDR3 proteins give one entry, which carries the most common genes and DNA. The V and J calls shown here were made by TCRdb, not taken from the authors' results. A total of some 120,000 distinct CDR3 sequences appear in this sample, about a sixth of them only once. Roughly 5% of the sample belongs to the ten largest clones.

The sequencing input was PBMCs or a T cell subset sorted from them (not recorded which). The TCR comes from a man aged 18 to 30 who had mild COVID-19 (a few samples of this study predate the infection). The sample titles of this study are shuffled in the database, so cell type and time point are left out; the donor was told from shared clones. Rearrangement joined TRBV24-1 to TRBJ1-5, with the D gene uncertain. CDR3 reads: CATSETNQPQHF. Here is the DNA: TGTGCCACCAGTGAAACCAATCAGCCCCAGCATTTT.